This TCR beta chain was sequenced during a study of blood T cell repertoires in COVID-19. Repertoires were generated with immunoSEQ multiplex PCR, while TCRdb's copy carries only in-frame clones and drops some. The data hold 150,000 to 190,000 clones, with 80% observed a single time. J was trimmed by 0 bases and V by 4 bases; bases with no gene match: 11. Germline lookup yields CDR1 MNHNS and CDR2 SASEGT. CDR3 length equals 18 residues. This clone came up a few times. The chain recombines TRBV6-1 with TRBJ1-5, with 8 bases lining up with TRBD1. The sequenced material came from peripheral blood. This sequence originates from a man aged 60 to 75 with acute or convalescent COVID-19. The CDR3 bases are TGTGCCAGCAGTGCCCTACAGGGGGGGCTCTATAGCAATCAGCCCCAGCATTTT. This codes for CASSALQGGLYSNQPQHF.